This TCR beta chain was captured by sequencing in a study of blood T cell repertoires in COVID-19. Per germline, CDR1 LNHDA and CDR2 SQIVND (reference sequence). The CDR3 has 11 amino acids. V lost 6 bases, J lost 1 base, and 3 bases lay in between. Using immunoSEQ multiplex PCR, the repertoire was profiled, and TCRdb retains in-frame clones only, with some absent. This sample carries over 70,000 clones, approximately 80% of them seen once, and the ten largest clones take 7%. The rearrangement uses TRBV19 and TRBJ2-5; D gene ambiguous. The clonotype originates from a man between 70 and 80 years old with acute or convalescent COVID-19. Specimen: peripheral blood. The CDR3 loop reads CASSRQETQYF. The DNA for the CDR3 is TGTGCCAGTAGCCGCCAAGAGACCCAGTACTTC.